One and the same sample provided the 3 T cell receptor beta chains below, sequenced in a study of monozygotic twins with inflammatory bowel disease. TCRdb reprocessed the 5' RACE reads and reports one entry per CDR3 protein, with no DNA. This sample contains approximately 380,000 distinct CDR3 sequences. The specimen was blood. These receptors all come from a human donor with ulcerative colitis or Crohn's disease, or a healthy co-twin of an affected twin (not recorded which).

The chain has TRBV18 and TRBJ1-2; TCRdb outputs TRBD1, but without DNA this stays unchecked. The germline CDR1 and CDR2 sequences are KGHSH and LQKENI. CDR3 length: 15 amino acids. The CDR3 here is CASSPDTGRDYGYTF.

This chain uses TRBV20-1 with TRBJ2-3. Germline CDR1 reads DFQATT; CDR2 reads SNEGSKA (reference sequence). The CDR3 spans 14 residues. CDR3 sequence: CSARDRISAGTQYF.

The chain couples TRBV27 to TRBJ2-7; TCRdb selects TRBD1, and the lack of DNA leaves this call unchecked. There are 14 residues in the CDR3. Germline V gene data show CDR1 as MNHEY and CDR2 as SMNVEV (reference sequence). Here the CDR3 reads CASSSGGLAYEQYF.